This TCR beta chain was documented in a study of CD8 T cells in Susac syndrome. The multiple sclerosis control group consisted of treatment-naive patients whose relapsing-remitting disease, which was either stable or active, fulfilled revised McDonald criteria. RNA, at roughly 0.45 to 1 ug, was reverse transcribed with random hexamers. Across 54 Vbeta and 13 Jbeta, TCR beta CDR3 was amplified with immunoSEQ multiplex PCR. TCRdb reanalysed the immunoSEQ multiplex PCR reads using MiXCR and keeps one entry per CDR3 protein. This table holds about 210,000 distinct CDR3 sequences, approximately 95% found once. Specimen: CD4+ T cells from PBMCs. The sequence was collected from a human donor with multiple sclerosis.

The CDR3 region is CASSLAGASTDTQYF. The CDR3 nucleotides read TGTGCCAGCAGCTTGGCGGGGGCTAGCACAGATACGCAGTATTTT. The V call is TRBV7-3, the J call TRBJ2-3, with a weak D call TRBD2 (7 bases). Trimming stripped 3 bases from V and 0 bases from J, with 10 bases between. Germline CDR1 and CDR2: SGHTA and FQGTGA. This CDR3 is built from 15 residues. Together with reference TRBV7-3 and TRBJ2-3, the CDR3 gives the full variable domain: GAGVSQTPSNKVTEKGKYVELRCDPISGHTALYWYRQSLGQGPEFLIYFQGTGAADDSGLPNDRFFAVRPEGSVSTLKIQRTERGDSAVYLCASSLAGASTDTQYFGPGTRLTVL.